This T cell receptor (beta chain) originates from a study of radiation and T cells in renal cell carcinoma. Study-level information: Nephrectomy followed 15 Gy stereotactic body radiation by 4 weeks.

The sample's time point: baseline pretreatment blood. Treatment specified: 15 Gy SBRT to primary tumor, nephrectomy 4 weeks later. After SBRT, blood was collected at 2 and 4 weeks, plus baseline. Clear cell pathology was present in this patient's renal cell carcinoma. This clone came up once. Its specificity is unknown. Findings of the study overall: From baseline, blood top tumor clonotypes peaked at 2 weeks post-radiation.

Libraries were prepared by immunoSEQ multiplex PCR; TCRdb keeps only in-frame clonotypes and omits some of them. The sample has under 55,000 clones, approximately 83% seen once. Germline CDR1 GTSNPN, CDR2 SVGIG (reference sequence). With 0 bases removed from V and 5 bases from J, the gap between germline ends came to 5 bases. The CDR3 extends over 11 amino acids. The receptor comes from a woman in her 70s with renal cell carcinoma. The chain has TRBV30 and TRBJ2-7; unclear D gene. Here the sequenced sample was blood, taken from a patient whose treatment included radiotherapy and nephrectomy. DNA for the CDR3: TGTGCCTGGAGTGTAGCGAACGAGCAGTACTTC. It translates to CAWSVANEQYF.